Reported below is one T cell receptor beta chain. What it recognizes is unknown. A junction end diverges from the germline sequence, so it may reflect a read error. The source of the sample is a study of tumor-infiltrating lymphocytes in primary liver carcinoma. Looking at the study overall: Tissue type made little difference to sample yields of roughly 3.5 to 8 million productive TCRbeta reads. Findings and caveats of the study: Paired tumor-adjacent and tumor-blood samples overlapped less than tumor region pairs did. With p = 0.039, the top-250-clone fraction in tumors significantly exceeded that in blood.

Germline DNA was also extracted, and blood RNA was taken from unsorted whole blood. TCR beta cDNA was made from 450 to 550 ng total RNA with a constant-region primer. The TCR beta library was amplified through three nested multiplex PCR rounds in a modified ARM-PCR procedure. Each of the first two PCR rounds ran approximately 10 cycles with TRBV1-TRBV30 forward and C-beta reverse primers. In TCRdb, the multiplex PCR reads were re-called with MiXCR into one record per CDR3 protein. This sample has fewer than 400,000 distinct CDR3 sequences, with nearly 60% found just once. Germline lookup yields CDR1 KGHDR and CDR2 SFDVKD. The CDR3 consists of 18 residues.

Material: peripheral blood. The chain recombines TRBV24-1 with TRBJ2-2; 8 bases map to TRBD2. This receptor was obtained from a woman in her 30s with primary liver carcinoma and hepatitis B virus infection. The CDR3 DNA reads as TGTGCCACCAGTGATTTCCTCGGGGGGGCCGGGAACGCCGGGGAGCTGTTTTTT. Its translation: CATSDFLGGAGNAGELFF.